The present T cell receptor (beta chain) was sequenced within a study of blood T cell repertoires in COVID-19. Produced via immunoSEQ multiplex PCR; TCRdb's table is partial and in-frame only. The profile shows some 200,000 clones, roughly 82% of them singletons. The CDR3 runs 14 residues. Germline assignment: CDR1 LNHDA and CDR2 SQIVND (reference sequence). J was trimmed by 7 bases and V by 6 bases; bases with no gene match: 9. The sequenced material came from peripheral blood. This TCR was recovered from a woman aged 40 to 50 with acute or convalescent COVID-19. The J gene is TRBJ2-7, the V gene TRBV19, with 10 bases aligning to TRBD1. CDR3 DNA: TGTGCCAGTAGGAAGACAGGGGGCCAAAGGGAGCAGTACTTC. Translated: CASRKTGGQREQYF. Variable domain in full (rest from reference TRBV19 and TRBJ2-7): DGGITQSPKYLFRKEGQNVTLSCEQNLNHDAMYWYRQDPGQGLRLIYYSQIVNDFQKGDIAEGYSVSREKKESFPLTVTSAQKNPTAFYLCASRKTGGQREQYFGPGTRLTVT.